This entry features one T cell receptor beta chain sequence. This entry belongs to a study of blood T cells in healthy people across ages. CDR3 length: 18 residues. Germline CDR1 is LNHNV and CDR2 is YYDKDF (reference sequence). V shed 3 bases and J shed 0 bases, with 18 bases lying between them. Next came a second PCR, run for roughly 6 to 11 cycles, which used a sample-barcoded 5' primer along with a J-beta primer mix. TCRdb reprocessed the 5' RACE reads with MiXCR, giving one entry per CDR3 protein. Altogether about 1 million distinct CDR3 sequences are present, 45% being singletons, with the ten largest covering around 18%.

The source material was blood. The source is a woman aged 55 to 70 in good health. V and J are TRBV15 and TRBJ2-1; D call uncertain. For the CDR3, the DNA is TGTGCCACCAGCAGCAAGATGGCCGACTTGAGCTCCTACAATGAGCAGTTCTTC. It encodes CATSSKMADLSSYNEQFF.